This T cell receptor beta chain was observed in a study of immune reconstitution after stem cell transplant in scleroderma. By proportion, this clonotype is medium-sized. TCRdb reprocessed the RT-PCR reads via MiXCR and lists one record per CDR3 protein. Among about 2,200 distinct CDR3 sequences listed, roughly 11% were seen once. This CDR3 has 15 residues. V dropped 1 base and J dropped 4 bases, with 13 bases sitting between them. The receptor's source is a female donor with systemic sclerosis. This sample was gathered before or after autologous hematopoietic stem cell transplantation (not recorded which). The chain couples TRBV12-3 or TRBV12-4 to TRBJ1-1; tentatively, D is TRBD1 (5 bases). CDR3 sequence: CASSLGDRGFTEAFF. CDR3 DNA sequence: TGTGCCAGCAGTTTAGGTGATAGGGGATTCACTGAAGCTTTCTTT.